This T cell receptor (beta chain) is from a study of cytomegalovirus exposure and HLA in healthy donors. Study summary: For the approximately 360 genotyped donors, approximately 83% fell within the Caucasian-associated ancestry cluster. Findings and limits, study-wide: From TCR beta sequences, most subjects' HLA-A and HLA-B alleles were reportedly predicted accurately. When analyzed later, a missense DCLRE1C variant was found to be linked to TCR beta V- and J-gene trimming. The authors listed 150 or so TCR beta chains as cytomegalovirus-associated.

V lost 5 bases and J lost 10, with 15 bases in between. The germline gives CDR1 SEHNR, CDR2 FQNEAQ (reference sequence). This CDR3 has 14 residues. Both 60 Vbeta primers and 13 Jbeta primers went into the PCR. The method was immunoSEQ multiplex PCR; TCRdb's version includes in-frame clones alone and lacks a portion of them. The sample carries approximately 64,000 clones, around four fifths recorded once. As regards this clone: The antigen remains unidentified.

This TCR was recovered from a male donor in good health and CMV-seropositive. This chain uses TRBV7-9 with TRBJ1-6; TRBD1 is a possible D gene (5 bases). Sequencing was done on a sample of PBMCs. CDR3 sequence (DNA): TGTGCCAGCAGCGCTGTGCAGGGTTGGTCACCCCTCCACTTT. Its translation: CASSAVQGWSPLHF. The whole variable domain, remainder taken from reference TRBV7-9 and TRBJ1-6, is DTGVSQNPRHKITKRGQNVTFRCDPISEHNRLYWYRQTLGQGPEFLTYFQNEAQLEKSRLLSDRFSAERPKGSFSTLEIQRTEQGDSAMYLCASSAVQGWSPLHFGNGTRLTVT.